The 19 T cell receptor beta chains listed next were all sequenced from one sample in a study of T cells in Graves' hyperthyroidism and ophthalmopathy. TCR beta CDR3 region amplification was performed from RNA transcripts. The TCR CDR3 was amplified in a first-round RT-PCR using the HTBI primer set. A single record per CDR3 protein comes from TCRdb applying MiXCR to the multiplex PCR reads. This sample yields 500,000 to 550,000 distinct CDR3 sequences, of which about a fifth are seen a single time; 26% belongs to the top ten. What was sequenced was blood. The origin of the receptors is a man aged 18-30 years with Graves' hyperthyroidism.

Only a few counts were recorded for this clonotype. The gene calls are TRBV28 and TRBJ1-5; D uncertain. Germline V gene lookup returns CDR1 MDHEN and CDR2 SYDVKM. CDR3 length equals 12 residues. Trimming shortened V by 11 bases and J by 6 bases, and 14 bases separated the two germline ends. The CDR3 protein is CAGNKGLQPQHF. CDR3 nucleotides: TGTGCCGGCAATAAAGGGCTTCAGCCCCAGCATTTT.

A few counts support this clonotype. A much larger clonotype is one base distant, so this may be a read error. This chain connects TRBV29-1 to TRBJ1-2; D ambiguous. The CDR3 has 11 amino acids. The V gene's germline CDR1 is SQVTM and CDR2 ANQGSEA. Trimming removed 2 bases from V and 8 bases from J, with 9 bases in between. CDR3 protein: CSVESGQGYTF. The CDR3 DNA is TGCAGCGTTGAATCAGGCCAAGGCTACACCTTC.

This clonotype was seen many times. The chain couples TRBV11-2 to TRBJ1-2; 7 nucleotides match TRBD1. J was trimmed by 6 bases and V by 6 bases; bases with no gene match: 16. The CDR3 has 16 amino acids. Germline CDR1 SGHAT, CDR2 FQNNGV. In nucleotides, the CDR3 is TGTGCCAGCAGACCTTTAAGGACAGGCGATCCGAATGGCTACACCTTC. Translated, it gives CASRPLRTGDPNGYTF.

This clonotype came up many times. The chain has TRBV12-5 and TRBJ1-2; 8 bases line up with TRBD1. The CDR3 has 15 residues. Germline trimming cut 0 bases from V and 4 bases from J; bases unmatched to any gene: 4. Looked up from germline, CDR1 is LGHNT and CDR2 is FRNRAP. CDR3 protein: CASGLVAGGAYGYTF. Written as DNA, the CDR3 is TGTGCTAGTGGTTTGGTAGCAGGGGGCGCCTATGGCTACACCTTC.

Many counts were recorded for this clonotype. The gene calls are TRBV10-3 and TRBJ1-5, with TRBD1 identical over 9 bases. The V gene's germline CDR1 is ENHRY and CDR2 SYGVKD. V dropped 0 bases and J dropped 4; count of bases not matched to a gene: 4. The CDR3 length is 16 residues. In DNA form, the CDR3 reads TGTGCCATCAGTGAGTCGGGGACAGGGATGAATCAGCCCCAGCATTTT. Translating gives CAISESGTGMNQPQHF.

This clonotype was recorded at least ten times. The V and J genes are TRBV2 and TRBJ1-4, with 7 positions matching TRBD1. The germline CDR1 and CDR2 sequences are SNHLY and FYNNEI. V lost 5 bases, J lost 8 bases, and 8 bases stayed unmatched. The CDR3 sequence is 14 residues long. DNA for the CDR3: TGTGCCAGCAGTTCCGGGACAGCCTACGAAAAACTGTTTTTT. Residues: CASSSGTAYEKLFF.

This clonotype was seen at least ten times. V and J are TRBV29-1 and TRBJ1-1; D possibly corresponds to TRBD1 (5 bases). Trimming left V 4 bases short and J 6 bases short, with 9 bases between. Looked up from germline, CDR1 is SQVTM and CDR2 is ANQGSEA. The length of the CDR3 is 11 residues. CDR3: CSVAGTAEAFF. The DNA for the CDR3 is TGCAGCGTTGCCGGGACGGCTGAAGCTTTCTTT.

The chain carries TRBV27 and TRBJ1-6; 7 nucleotides align to TRBD1. The V gene end was trimmed by 3 bases and the J gene end by 10 bases; junction bases not matched to a gene: 6. Germline V gives CDR1 MNHEY, CDR2 SMNVEV (reference sequence). The CDR3 totals 14 residues. The DNA for the CDR3 is TGTGCCAGCAGTTTTGAACAGGGGTACTCACCCCTCCACTTT. This translates into CASSFEQGYSPLHF.

The rearrangement joins TRBV4-1 to TRBJ1-2; a weak D match, TRBD1 (6 bases). Trimming cost V 4 bases and J 0 bases, with 18 bases left between them. Germline assignment: CDR1 MGHRA and CDR2 YSYEKL. CDR3 length equals 17 residues. In nucleotides, the CDR3 is TGCGCCAGCAGCCCGGGGGGCAGGGGACCGACTAACTATGGCTACACCTTC. It translates to CASSPGGRGPTNYGYTF.

As concerns this clonotype: A read error may be the cause here, since a much bigger clone is one base away. The chain combines TRBV6-2 or TRBV6-3 with TRBJ2-7, with TRBD2 matching 7 bases. The J segment lost 3 bases and the V segment lost 0 bases, leaving 11 bases of the junction unmatched. The CDR3 is made up of 17 amino acids. Germline CDR1 MNHEY, CDR2 SVGEGT. This CDR3 is CASSYSQKGTMYYEQYF. CDR3 nucleotide sequence: TGTGCCAGCAGTTACTCTCAGAAAGGGACTATGTACTACGAGCAGTACTTC.

This clonotype was observed many times. The rearrangement uses TRBV12-3 or TRBV12-4 and TRBJ2-7; no clear D. Trimming left V 1 base short and J 4 bases short, with 5 bases between. The CDR3 is 12 residues long. The CDR3: CASSLGIYEQYF. The CDR3 DNA is TGTGCCAGCAGTTTAGGAATTTACGAGCAGTACTTC.

This clonotype appeared many times. This chain joins TRBV28 and TRBJ1-1; D call uncertain. The germline gives CDR1 MDHEN, CDR2 SYDVKM. V lost 2 bases and J lost 1, with 11 bases in between. This CDR3 is built from 15 residues. The CDR3 reads CASSLPLAGNTEAFF. The DNA for the CDR3 is TGTGCCAGCAGTTTACCCTTGGCGGGGAACACTGAAGCTTTCTTT.

A single count supports this clonotype. The chain links TRBV24-1 to TRBJ1-2; 9 nucleotides align to TRBD1. Germline V gene data show CDR1 as KGHDR and CDR2 as SFDVKD. The CDR3 sequence is 13 residues long. J lost 8 bases, V lost 6 bases, and 6 bases had no gene match. The CDR3 here is CATSPGTGTGYTF. CDR3 DNA: TGTGCCACCAGTCCCGGGACAGGGACCGGCTACACCTTC.

This chain links TRBV6-1 with TRBJ1-1; the D is unclear. Germline CDR1 reads MNHNS; CDR2 reads SASEGT. This CDR3 has 11 residues. Trimming removed 6 bases at V and 8 bases at J, with 10 bases between. The CDR3 sequence: CASRVGLEAFF. CDR3 coding DNA: TGTGCCAGCAGAGTTGGGTTGGAAGCTTTCTTT.

This clonotype has at least ten counts. V gene TRBV6-2 or TRBV6-3 combines with J gene TRBJ2-2; D is ambiguous. Trimming pared 6 bases from V and 6 bases from J, leaving 20 bases between. The CDR3 consists of 16 residues. Per germline, CDR1 MNHEY and CDR2 SVGEGT. The CDR3: CASRGSWTAIAGELFF. CDR3 bases: TGTGCCAGCAGGGGGTCGTGGACGGCTATAGCCGGGGAGCTGTTTTTT.

This clonotype was counted at least ten times. The chain recombines TRBV6-1 with TRBJ1-2; the match to TRBD1 covers 7 bases. The CDR3 runs 16 residues. Germline trimming cut 2 bases from V and 4 bases from J; bases unmatched to any gene: 10. CDR1 and CDR2 (germline): MNHNS, SASEGT. The DNA for the CDR3 is TGTGCCAGCAGTGAAAGAGGAGGGACAGTCATCTATGGCTACACCTTC. This sequence encodes CASSERGGTVIYGYTF.

This clonotype came up many times. The chain employs TRBV28 and TRBJ1-1, with TRBD1 matching over 7 bases. Germline CDR1 and CDR2: MDHEN and SYDVKM. The CDR3 is 17 residues long. The trim removed 8 bases at V and 0 bases at J, leaving 15 bases unmatched. The CDR3 region has the DNA TGTGCCAGCCACAGTTTTTGGCCAGGGGGGCTGAACACTGAAGCTTTCTTT. This codes for CASHSFWPGGLNTEAFF.

This clonotype has more than one count but fewer than ten. The V and J genes are TRBV6-2 or TRBV6-3 and TRBJ1-1; 7 bases are shared with TRBD1. Per germline, CDR1 MNHEY and CDR2 SVGEGT. The CDR3 covers 12 residues. Trimming took 10 bases from V and 2 from J; bases not matched to a gene: 4. The CDR3: CATRDRNTEAFF. The CDR3 coding sequence is TGTGCCACCCGGGACAGAAACACTGAAGCTTTCTTT.

Ten or more counts support this clonotype. The rearrangement links TRBV12-3 or TRBV12-4 to TRBJ1-2; no definite D call. The CDR3 is 14 amino acids. Trimming left V 2 bases short and J 2 bases short, with 9 bases between. DNA for the CDR3: TGTGCCAGCAGTTTAAAGACGTCAAACTATGGCTACACCTTC. Residues: CASSLKTSNYGYTF.